The 17 T cell receptor beta chains presented below share a single source sample, sequenced in a study of vaccination effects on CD4 cells after COVID-19. TCRdb's copy holds only in-frame clones and misses some; the assay was immunoSEQ multiplex PCR. This table has about 47,000 clones, about 80% appearing once. Subsequent to a culture period of 10 to 11 days, CD4+ T cells were isolated. Antigen specificity for these receptors is unknown. The sequencing used CD4+ T cells from PBMCs cultured without peptide, collected before COVID-19 vaccination. The receptors were sampled from a human donor who had a prior SARS-CoV-2 infection.

The V gene is TRBV30, the J gene TRBJ1-1, with 7 bases fitting TRBD1. The CDR3 totals 14 residues. Per the germline V gene, CDR1 is GTSNPN and CDR2 is SVGIG (reference sequence). V dropped 4 bases and J dropped 0; count of bases not matched to a gene: 5. The CDR3 DNA reads TGTGCCTGGAAGAGGGGACAGTTGAACACTGAAGCTTTCTTT. Amino acids: CAWKRGQLNTEAFF.

V and J are TRBV19 and TRBJ2-1; D gene unclear. Trimming stripped 3 bases from V and 1 base from J, with 13 bases between. The CDR3 is 16 amino acids. Germline V CDR1 and CDR2: LNHDA, SQIVND (reference sequence). CDR3: CASSIRSTLSYNEQFF. Written as DNA, the CDR3 is TGTGCCAGTAGTATTCGGAGTACCCTTTCCTACAATGAGCAGTTCTTC.

V gene TRBV5-1 combines with J gene TRBJ2-7, with 7 bases aligning to TRBD1. Trimming cost V 0 bases and J 9 bases; bases outside gene matches: 3. The CDR3 is made up of 12 amino acids. CDR1 SGHRS and CDR2 YFSETQ come from the germline V gene. The DNA of the CDR3 is TGCGCCAGCAGCTTGGACAGGGGTAGGCAGTACTTC. It encodes CASSLDRGRQYF.

The chain is built from TRBV6-5 and TRBJ1-1, with no clear D. Germline V gene data show CDR1 as MNHEY and CDR2 as SVGAGI. V was shortened by 5 bases and J by 0 bases, with 10 bases between the two germline ends. The CDR3 spans 14 residues. The CDR3 nucleotides are TGTGCCAGCAGTCGAGGAGGTCTGAACACTGAAGCTTTCTTT. Its protein is CASSRGGLNTEAFF.

The genes are TRBV14 and TRBJ1-3, with unresolved D. CDR1 is SGHDN, CDR2 FVKESK, per germline. The CDR3 length is 11 residues. V was trimmed by 5 bases and J by 4 bases, leaving 3 bases between them. DNA for the CDR3: TGTGCCAGCAGCGTCGGAAACACCATATATTTT. It translates to CASSVGNTIYF. The whole variable domain, remainder taken from reference TRBV14 and TRBJ1-3, is EAGVTQFPSHSVIEKGQTVTLRCDPISGHDNLYWYRRVMGKEIKFLLHFVKESKQDESGMPNNRFLAERTGGTYSTLKVQPAELEDSGVYFCASSVGNTIYFGEGSWLTVV.

The chain is built from TRBV5-5 and TRBJ2-3, with D perhaps matching TRBD2 (5 bases). This CDR3 comprises 17 residues. Between the trimmed V and J ends, which lost 2 bases and 2 bases, there was a span of 18 bases. Germline lookup yields CDR1 SGHKS and CDR2 YYEKEE (reference sequence). The CDR3 DNA follows: TGTGCCAGCAGCTTTTATATTAGCGAACCCATCACAGATACGCAGTATTTT. Protein: CASSFYISEPITDTQYF.

The rearrangement uses TRBV6-5 and TRBJ2-7, with 8 bases matching TRBD2. V was pared by 0 bases and J by 4 bases, with 5 bases of the junction left unmatched. The CDR3 sequence is 15 residues long. Germline CDR1 is MNHEY and CDR2 is SVGAGI. The CDR3 sequence is CASSYSGGRSYEQYF. In nucleotides, the CDR3 is TGTGCCAGCAGTTACTCCGGCGGGAGGTCTTACGAGCAGTACTTC.

This rearrangement joins TRBV3-1 (or the pseudogene TRBV3-2) to TRBJ2-3; 9 bases are shared with TRBD2. Trimming took 5 bases from V and 8 from J; bases not matched to a gene: 8. This CDR3 contains 14 residues. CDR1 LGHDT and CDR2 YNNKEL come from the germline V gene (reference sequence). In nucleotides, the CDR3 is TGTGCCAGCAGCAGTAGCGGGAGTCCTGGTACGCAGTATTTT. Protein sequence: CASSSSGSPGTQYF.

The chain uses TRBV2 and TRBJ2-7; 10 nucleotides line up with TRBD2. The germline CDR1 and CDR2 sequences are SNHLY and FYNNEI. Losses at the gene ends were 8 bases for V and 3 bases for J; bases not matched to a gene: 7. The CDR3 covers 14 residues. The CDR3 is CASETSGANYEQYF. CDR3 bases: TGTGCCAGCGAAACTAGCGGGGCTAACTACGAGCAGTACTTC.

A word on this clone: A read error may produce the germline difference seen at one junction end. The genes are TRBV4-1 and TRBJ2-5; D gene ambiguous. The V gene's germline CDR1 is MGHRA and CDR2 YSYEKL. This CDR3 has 13 residues. The CDR3 region is CASSPAVPDRRDF. The CDR3 coding sequence is TGCGCCAGCAGCCCAGCCGTCCCGGACCGCCGAGACTTC.

The chain combines TRBV18 with TRBJ2-7; weak D call: TRBD1 (6 bases). V lost 3 bases, J lost 1 base, and 13 bases lay in between. The germline CDR1 and CDR2 sequences are KGHSH and LQKENI. The CDR3 covers 15 residues. The CDR3 DNA reads TGTGCCAGCTCACCCCTACGGACAGAGTCCTACGAGCAGTACTTC. Its protein is CASSPLRTESYEQYF. Combining the CDR3 with reference TRBV18 and TRBJ2-7 gives the whole variable domain NAGVMQNPRHLVRRRGQEARLRCSPMKGHSHVYWYRQLPEEGLKFMVYLQKENIIDESGMPKERFSAEFPKEGPSILRIQQVVRGDSAAYFCASSPLRTESYEQYFGPGTRLTVT.

This chain joins TRBV5-1 and TRBJ1-4; D possibly corresponds to TRBD1 (6 bases). Germline CDR1 SGHRS, CDR2 YFSETQ. The CDR3 runs to 14 residues. V dropped 3 bases and J dropped 3 bases, with 9 bases sitting between them. CDR3 DNA: TGCGCCAGCAGCTATGGACAGCCTAATGAAAAACTGTTTTTT. Its translation: CASSYGQPNEKLFF.

The chain couples TRBV11-2 to TRBJ2-3; D remains unclear. From germline, CDR1 is SGHAT and CDR2 FQNNGV. This CDR3 has 13 amino acids. Trimming took 3 bases from V and 4 from J, leaving 8 bases between them. The CDR3 DNA reads as TGTGCCAGCAGCTTTTACGTCCCAGATACGCAGTATTTT. Residues: CASSFYVPDTQYF.

The chain couples TRBV3-1 (or the pseudogene TRBV3-2) to TRBJ2-3; D might be TRBD1 or TRBD2, each matching 5 bases. Germline V lookup: CDR1 LGHDT, CDR2 YNNKEL (reference sequence). V lost 0 bases and J lost 6, with 13 bases in between. This CDR3 has 15 amino acids. For the CDR3, the DNA is TGTGCCAGCAGCCAAGATCTAGCCAGGGTCGATACGCAGTATTTT. Protein sequence: CASSQDLARVDTQYF.

The chain uses TRBV7-2 and TRBJ2-1; TRBD2 matches at 9 bases. CDR1 is SGHTA and CDR2 is FQGNSA in the germline V gene. The V gene end was trimmed by 2 bases and the J gene end by 2 bases; junction bases not matched to a gene: 1. This CDR3 has 15 residues. CDR3 DNA sequence: TGTGCCAGCAGCTTACTAGCGGGACCCTACAATGAGCAGTTCTTC. This sequence encodes CASSLLAGPYNEQFF.

This chain links TRBV27 with TRBJ2-7; TRBD1 or TRBD2 may be the D gene (5 bases each). Trimming stripped 8 bases from V and 6 bases from J, with 14 bases between. This CDR3 contains 12 residues. CDR1 is MNHEY and CDR2 is SMNVEV in the germline V gene (reference sequence). The CDR3 coding sequence is TGTGCCAGCGGCCCGAATGGGGGCGAGCAGTACTTC. Amino acids: CASGPNGGEQYF.

The chain uses TRBV7-2 and TRBJ2-2; 7 bases fit TRBD1. The germline CDR1 and CDR2 sequences are SGHTA and FQGNSA. J was trimmed by 6 bases and V by 0 bases; bases with no gene match: 4. The CDR3 length is 15 residues. CDR3 nucleotides: TGTGCCAGCAGCTTAGCACAGGGGATGGCCGGGGAGCTGTTTTTT. This codes for CASSLAQGMAGELFF.